One sample yielded the 2 T cell receptor beta chains listed below, sequenced in a study of blood T cell repertoires in COVID-19. Produced via immunoSEQ multiplex PCR; TCRdb's table is partial and in-frame only. The data contain approximately 120,000 clones, about 88% of them seen just once; the ten biggest clones take up roughly 1.2%. The sequenced material came from peripheral blood. The origin of the receptors is a woman aged 80 or over with acute or convalescent COVID-19.

This clone was seen only once. This rearrangement joins TRBV7-2 to TRBJ2-1; the D is unclear. This CDR3 region has 13 residues. The germline V gene encodes CDR1 SGHTA and CDR2 FQGNSA. Trimming took off 5 bases at V and 9 bases at J, with 14 bases between the two ends. The CDR3 loop is CASSPLAVTEQFF. The CDR3 bases are TGTGCCAGCAGCCCCCTGGCGGTTACTGAGCAGTTCTTC.

The rearrangement joins TRBV7-9 to TRBJ1-1, with 8 bases that match TRBD1. This CDR3 has 17 residues. Germline V gene sequence: CDR1 SEHNR, CDR2 FQNEAQ (reference sequence). The junction had 14 bases not matched to a gene; V was cut back by 5 bases and J by 3 bases. CDR3 DNA sequence: TGTGCCAGCAGCCTGCTGCCAGGACAGGGAGGTGACACTGAAGCTTTCTTT. Residues: CASSLLPGQGGDTEAFF.